Each of the 18 T cell receptor beta chains below was sequenced from the same sample in a study of OX40 agonist ivuxolimab in advanced cancers. Measured with immunoSEQ multiplex PCR; TCRdb has only the in-frame clones, and not every one. The sample includes about 47,000 clones, around 84% seen only once; the top ten take under 25%. The sequences come from CD4+ or CD8+ T cells sorted from blood, collected in a trial of the OX40 agonist ivuxolimab. The receptors shown here come from an adult with an advanced solid tumor such as melanoma, head and neck, liver or kidney cancer.

The chain couples TRBV4-1 to TRBJ2-5; D possibly corresponds to TRBD2 (6 bases). There are 14 residues in the CDR3. Germline CDR1 MGHRA, CDR2 YSYEKL. Trimming stripped 3 bases from V and 5 bases from J, with 13 bases between. The CDR3 nucleotides read TGCGCCAGCAGCCAGGGGGGACCCTCTGAGACCCAGTACTTC. Its protein is CASSQGGPSETQYF.

The V and J genes are TRBV28 and TRBJ2-7; 11 bases map to TRBD1. CDR1 and CDR2 from the germline V gene are MDHEN and SYDVKM. CDR3 length: 16 residues. J lost 6 bases, V lost 2 bases, and 9 bases had no gene match. The CDR3 region is CASSLATGTGGGEQYF. The CDR3 nucleotides are TGTGCCAGCAGTTTAGCAACCGGGACAGGGGGTGGCGAGCAGTACTTC.

CDR3 protein: CASSLVQGINEQYF. CDR3 bases: TGTGCCAGCAGCTTAGTACAGGGGATAAACGAGCAGTACTTC. V usage is TRBV7-8 and J usage is TRBJ2-7, with TRBD1 identical over 7 bases. The CDR3 length is 14 residues. V lost 1 base, J lost 5 bases, and 5 bases stayed unmatched. In germline, CDR1 is SGHVS, CDR2 FQNEAQ.

The rearrangement uses TRBV13 and TRBJ1-6; no clear D gene. The V end lost 3 bases, the J end lost 10 bases, and 7 bases lay between the germline ends. The CDR3 runs to 12 residues. Germline V CDR1 and CDR2: PRHDT, FYEKMQ (reference sequence). The CDR3 DNA is TGTGCCAGCAGCTTCCCAGGATCACCCCTCCACTTT. It is translated as CASSFPGSPLHF.

This rearrangement joins TRBV19 to TRBJ2-1; TRBD2 agrees at 12 bases. Germline CDR1 and CDR2: LNHDA and SQIVND (reference sequence). The length of the CDR3 is 16 residues. J gave up 8 bases and V 5 bases, and 10 bases lay outside the gene matches. CDR3 nucleotide sequence: TGTGCCAGTAGTCCGCTAGCGGGGGGGACGGTATATGAGCAGTTCTTC. Encoded protein: CASSPLAGGTVYEQFF.

Here the CDR3 reads CASSFGGEQYF. CDR3 DNA: TGTGCCAGCAGTTTTGGGGGCGAGCAGTACTTC. The J gene is TRBJ2-7, the V gene TRBV27; D assignment may be TRBD1 or TRBD2 (5 bases each). CDR3 length equals 11 residues. The germline V and J ends were trimmed by 3 bases and 6 bases, with 6 bases remaining between them. Germline loops: CDR1 MNHEY, CDR2 SMNVEV (reference sequence).

This clone has a handful of counts. The chain couples TRBV27 to TRBJ1-2; D is undetermined. Germline V lookup: CDR1 MNHEY, CDR2 SMNVEV (reference sequence). Trimming left V 1 base short and J 8 bases short, with 11 bases between. The CDR3 runs 13 residues. The CDR3 nucleotides are TGTGCCAGCAGTTTATTGGGGTCGGGCGGCTACACCTTC. It encodes CASSLLGSGGYTF.

The chain has TRBV6-5 and TRBJ2-3; 7 bases are a match to TRBD1. With 6 bases clipped from V and 5 bases from J, the junction kept 2 bases outside the gene matches. Germline-derived CDR1 and CDR2 are MNHEY and SVGAGI. The CDR3 extends over 12 amino acids. For the CDR3, the DNA is TGTGCCAGCAGCGGACAGGTAGATACGCAGTATTTT. This gives the protein CASSGQVDTQYF.

The genes are TRBV11-2 and TRBJ2-5; D tentatively reads TRBD1 or TRBD2 (5 bases each). CDR1 and CDR2 (germline): SGHAT, FQNNGV. The ends were cut back, 4 bases at V and 5 bases at J, with 8 bases in the middle. This CDR3 contains 12 residues. In DNA form, the CDR3 reads TGTGCCAGCAGCTCCGGGGCGGAGACCCAGTACTTC. Its translation is CASSSGAETQYF.

This chain connects TRBV19 to TRBJ1-1, with D tentatively TRBD1 (5 bases). The CDR3 runs to 14 residues. V was cut by 6 bases and J by 5 bases, with 16 bases left in between. The germline CDR1 and CDR2 sequences are LNHDA and SQIVND (reference sequence). The CDR3 sequence is CASSGEGMWTEAFF. As DNA, the CDR3 is TGTGCCAGTAGCGGGGAGGGGATGTGGACTGAAGCTTTCTTT.

The chain carries TRBV4-2 and TRBJ1-2, with D unresolved. The germline gives CDR1 LGHNA, CDR2 YNFKEQ. The V and J ends lost 0 bases and 2 bases respectively, with 10 bases between them. This CDR3 is built from 15 residues. This chain's CDR3 is CASSQEGSFNYGYTF. As DNA, the CDR3 is TGTGCCAGCAGCCAAGAGGGCAGCTTCAACTATGGCTACACCTTC.

The rearrangement uses TRBV30 and TRBJ1-5; possible D gene TRBD1, 5 bases. Germline CDR1 GTSNPN, CDR2 SVGIG (reference sequence). Trimming removed 1 base at V and 1 base at J, with 5 bases between. This CDR3 is 13 amino acids long. CDR3 DNA: TGTGCCTGGAGTGAGGGGAGCAATCAGCCCCAGCATTTT. Its protein is CAWSEGSNQPQHF.

This clone was seen only once. The chain is built from TRBV5-5 and TRBJ2-1; possibly TRBD1 for D (6 bases). Between the trimmed V and J ends, which lost 0 bases and 0 bases, there was a span of 7 bases. Germline CDR1 SGHKS, CDR2 YYEKEE (reference sequence). This CDR3 is 15 amino acids long. The CDR3 protein is CASSLVGGSYNEQFF. The CDR3 DNA follows: TGTGCCAGCAGCTTGGTAGGGGGCTCCTACAATGAGCAGTTCTTC.

The chain has TRBV10-2 and TRBJ2-3; 8 positions match TRBD2. Germline assignment: CDR1 WSHSY and CDR2 SAAADI. Trimming at V came to 8 bases and at J to 2 bases, leaving 6 bases not matched to a gene. CDR3 size: 14 residues. Here the CDR3 DNA reads TGCGCCAGCGGGTGGCGGGAGGCCACAGATACGCAGTATTTT. This encodes CASGWREATDTQYF.

The V gene is TRBV5-4, the J gene TRBJ1-1, with TRBD1 matching over 9 bases. V was clipped by 4 bases and J by 4 bases; unmatched bases: 11. Germline values: CDR1 SGHNT, CDR2 YYREEE (reference sequence). This CDR3 comprises 16 residues. CDR3 sequence (DNA): TGTGCCAGCAGCCTTATGGACAGGGGAGGGTTCACTGAAGCTTTCTTT. Residues: CASSLMDRGGFTEAFF.

This chain links TRBV6-5 with TRBJ1-5; D is unresolved. Germline CDR1 reads MNHEY; CDR2 reads SVGAGI. The length of the CDR3 is 14 residues. Trimming took 7 bases from V and 2 from J, leaving 12 bases between them. CDR3 in DNA: TGTGCCAGCATGGCGGCAGCGGGCAATCAGCCCCAGCATTTT. This codes for CASMAAAGNQPQHF.

This clone was detected many times. The sample carries other DNA sequences with the same CDR3. The chain's CDR3 is CASSGGEDGYTF. CDR3 coding DNA: TGTGCCAGCAGCGGAGGGGAAGATGGCTACACCTTC. V usage is TRBV7-9 and J usage is TRBJ1-2; TRBD1 might be the D (5 bases). The germline CDR1 and CDR2 sequences are SEHNR and FQNEAQ (reference sequence). This CDR3 is built from 12 residues. V lost 5 bases and J 6 bases, leaving 10 bases between the germline ends.

This sequence joins TRBV18 and TRBJ1-1; D is possibly TRBD1 (5 bases). The length of the CDR3 is 15 residues. V was pared by 2 bases and J by 0 bases, with 10 bases between. The germline gives CDR1 KGHSH, CDR2 LQKENI. CDR3 nucleotide sequence: TGTGCCAGCTCACCAGAGACAGCGATGAACACTGAAGCTTTCTTT. This codes for CASSPETAMNTEAFF.